Listed here are 18 T cell receptor beta chains from one sample, sequenced in a study of shared clonotypes between healthy human individuals. TCRdb's table, derived via immunoSEQ multiplex PCR, lists solely in-frame clones and lacks some. The repertoire holds approximately 980,000 clones, approximately 80% seen once, with over 1.3% in the top ten. The sequenced material came from memory CD4+ T cells sorted from blood. Subset given: CD45RA-negative fraction. The source of these receptors is a man younger than 30 in good health.

The genes are TRBV27 and TRBJ2-2, with TRBD2 matching 11 bases. Looked up from germline, CDR1 is MNHEY and CDR2 is SMNVEV (reference sequence). The CDR3 sequence is 19 residues long. Losses at the gene ends were 5 bases for V and 2 bases for J; bases not matched to a gene: 13. Here the CDR3 reads CASSQTPSRLAGNTGELFF. CDR3 nucleotides: TGTGCCAGCAGTCAGACACCCTCCCGACTAGCGGGAAACACCGGGGAGCTGTTTTTT.

This chain joins TRBV6-5 and TRBJ1-5; the D gene is possibly TRBD1 (5 bases). The germline V gene encodes CDR1 MNHEY and CDR2 SVGAGI. V was clipped by 4 bases and J by 2 bases, with 6 bases between them. The CDR3 is made up of 13 amino acids. The CDR3 sequence is CASSWGGNQPQHF. CDR3 sequence (DNA): TGTGCCAGCAGTTGGGGGGGCAATCAGCCCCAGCATTTT.

V usage is TRBV6-5 and J usage is TRBJ1-1, with a tentative D call TRBD1 (5 bases). This CDR3 spans 14 amino acids. Germline CDR1 and CDR2: MNHEY and SVGAGI. The V end was cut by 2 bases, the J end by 5 bases, with 12 bases between. The CDR3: CASSYDTRGTEAFF. CDR3 in DNA: TGTGCCAGCAGTTACGACACCCGGGGGACTGAAGCTTTCTTT.

The chain combines TRBV6-1 with TRBJ1-1; D is unclear. The CDR3 spans 14 residues. Germline loops: CDR1 MNHNS, CDR2 SASEGT. The ends were cut back, 5 bases at V and 1 base at J, with 11 bases in the middle. CDR3 nucleotides: TGTGCCAGCAGTCTTTTACAAGAGAACACTGAAGCTTTCTTT. This gives the protein CASSLLQENTEAFF.

The V call is TRBV5-6, the J call TRBJ2-3; TRBD2 matches 12 bases. The V gene end was trimmed by 3 bases and the J gene end by 7 bases; junction bases not matched to a gene: 9. The CDR3 loop spans 16 amino acids. Germline CDR1 is SGHDT and CDR2 is YYEEEE. CDR3 DNA sequence: TGTGCCAGCAGCTCTTTCCTAGCGGGAGGGCCTTATACGCAGTATTTT. Translating it yields CASSSFLAGGPYTQYF. Drawing the rest from reference TRBV5-6 and TRBJ2-3, the complete variable domain is DAGVTQSPTHLIKTRGQQVTLRCSPKSGHDTVSWYQQALGQGPQFIFQYYEEEERQRGNFPDRFSGHQFPNYSSELNVNALLLGDSALYLCASSSFLAGGPYTQYFGPGTRLTVL.

The rearrangement links TRBV15 to TRBJ1-1; D is possibly TRBD1 (6 bases). Per germline, CDR1 LNHNV and CDR2 YYDKDF (reference sequence). This CDR3 spans 14 amino acids. Trimming stripped 7 bases from V and 1 base from J, with 13 bases between. The CDR3 nucleotides read TGTGCCACCACCAGGGGACAAGAGAACACTGAAGCTTTCTTT. Translated, it gives CATTRGQENTEAFF. The full variable domain, its missing parts supplied by reference TRBV15 and TRBJ1-1, is DAMVIQNPRYQVTQFGKPVTLSCSQTLNHNVMYWYQQKSSQAPKLLFHYYDKDFNNEADTPDNFQSRRPNTSFCFLDIRSPGLGDTAMYLCATTRGQENTEAFFGQGTRLTVV.

The rearrangement links TRBV2 to TRBJ2-7, with D possibly matching TRBD1 (6 bases). CDR1 SNHLY and CDR2 FYNNEI come from the germline V gene. V shed 3 bases and J shed 7 bases, with 16 bases lying between them. CDR3 size: 14 residues. The CDR3: CASSERDTGREQYF. The CDR3 nucleotides read TGTGCCAGCAGTGAGAGGGACACCGGGCGAGAGCAGTACTTC. Using reference TRBV2 and TRBJ2-7 for the parts outside the CDR3, the full variable domain is EPEVTQTPSHQVTQMGQEVILRCVPISNHLYFYWYRQILGQKVEFLVSFYNNEISEKSEIFDDQFSVERPDGSNFTLKIRSTKLEDSAMYFCASSERDTGREQYFGPGTRLTVT.

This clone was detected many times. V and J are TRBV6-1 and TRBJ1-1; D is uncertain. The germline V gene has CDR1 MNHNS and CDR2 SASEGT. V lost 3 bases and J 7 bases, leaving 9 bases between the germline ends. The CDR3 is 12 amino acids. CDR3 sequence: CASSEAADEAFF. CDR3 nucleotide sequence: TGTGCCAGCAGTGAGGCGGCAGATGAAGCTTTCTTT.

The rearrangement links TRBV12-2 to TRBJ2-7; TRBD1, the table's D call, lacks a check against the DNA. TRBV12-2 is listed as a pseudogene. The length of the CDR3 is 19 residues. The CDR3 loop is CASRHRFPATAWASYEQYF. CDR3 DNA: TGTGCAAGTCGCCACCGTTTTCCCGCGACGGCCTGGGCCTCCTACGAGCAGTACTTC.

The chain has TRBV5-1 and TRBJ2-7; no firm D call. Trimming pared 2 bases from V and 5 bases from J, leaving 8 bases between. Germline-derived CDR1 and CDR2 are SGHRS and YFSETQ. The CDR3 contains 12 residues. CDR3 region: CASSLPMDEQYF. The CDR3 nucleotides are TGCGCCAGCAGCTTACCTATGGACGAGCAGTACTTC.

This clone was detected only once. The J gene is TRBJ1-3, the V gene TRBV6-6; D gene uncertain. Germline loops: CDR1 MNHNY, CDR2 SVGAGI (reference sequence). The CDR3 extends over 14 amino acids. V shed 5 bases and J shed 0 bases, with 8 bases lying between them. The CDR3 DNA reads as TGTGCCAGCAGTAACGGGTACTCTGGAAACACCATATATTTT. Protein sequence: CASSNGYSGNTIYF.

The V gene is TRBV28, the J gene TRBJ2-2, with 12 bases matching TRBD1. Per the germline V gene, CDR1 is MDHEN and CDR2 is SYDVKM. The CDR3 has 16 residues. Germline trimming cut 2 bases from V and 6 bases from J; bases unmatched to any gene: 4. The CDR3 reads CASSLGTGGAAGELFF. The CDR3 DNA follows: TGTGCCAGCAGTTTAGGGACAGGGGGCGCGGCCGGGGAGCTGTTTTTT. The full variable domain, its missing parts supplied by reference TRBV28 and TRBJ2-2, is DVKVTQSSRYLVKRTGEKVFLECVQDMDHENMFWYRQDPGLGLRLIYFSYDVKMKEKGDIPEGYSVSREKKERFSLILESASTNQTSMYLCASSLGTGGAAGELFFGEGSRLTVL.

The chain is built from TRBV5-6 and TRBJ2-7; D is ambiguous. CDR1 and CDR2 from the germline V gene are SGHDT and YYEEEE. V lost 2 bases and J 3 bases, leaving 6 bases between the germline ends. The length of the CDR3 is 12 residues. In nucleotides, the CDR3 is TGTGCCAGCAGCTTTTCAGACTACGAGCAGTACTTC. Translating gives CASSFSDYEQYF.

This clone has only a few counts. The V gene is TRBV7-2, the J gene TRBJ2-1, with D perhaps TRBD1 (6 bases). Trimming took off 2 bases at V and 2 bases at J, with 10 bases between the two ends. There are 15 residues in the CDR3. From germline, CDR1 is SGHTA and CDR2 FQGNSA. The CDR3 region is CASSLNGQTYNEQFF. CDR3 coding DNA: TGTGCCAGCAGCTTAAACGGACAGACCTACAATGAGCAGTTCTTC.

The CDR3 region is CASSPAGTGAREAFF. CDR3 nucleotide sequence: TGCGCCAGCAGCCCGGCCGGCACGGGGGCCCGGGAAGCTTTCTTT. This sequence joins TRBV5-1 and TRBJ1-1; a possible D gene is TRBD1 (6 bases). Germline lookup yields CDR1 SGHRS and CDR2 YFSETQ. V was trimmed by 4 bases and J by 8 bases, leaving 21 bases between them. The CDR3 covers 15 residues.

The rearrangement uses TRBV5-4 and TRBJ1-1; 7 bases match TRBD1. There are 16 residues in the CDR3. The germline V gene has CDR1 SGHNT and CDR2 YYREEE (reference sequence). The V gene end was trimmed by 5 bases and the J gene end by 0 bases; junction bases not matched to a gene: 10. The CDR3: CASRSRDRTMNTEAFF. In nucleotides, the CDR3 is TGTGCCAGCAGAAGTCGGGACAGAACCATGAACACTGAAGCTTTCTTT. The full variable domain, in which reference TRBV5-4 and TRBJ1-1 provide the parts outside the CDR3, is ETGVTQSPTHLIKTRGQQVTLRCSSQSGHNTVSWYQQALGQGPQFIFQYYREEENGRGNFPPRFSGLQFPNYSSELNVNALELDDSALYLCASRSRDRTMNTEAFFGQGTRLTVV.

This clone was picked up many times. This chain uses TRBV5-4 with TRBJ2-5, with 8 bases fitting TRBD2. The CDR3 is 15 amino acids. Trimming took 3 bases from V and 2 from J; bases not matched to a gene: 6. CDR1 SGHNT and CDR2 YYREEE come from the germline V gene (reference sequence). Written as DNA, the CDR3 is TGTGCCAGCAGCTGGTCGGGGGGGTCTCAAGAGACCCAGTACTTC. It specifies CASSWSGGSQETQYF. Variable domain in full (rest from reference TRBV5-4 and TRBJ2-5): ETGVTQSPTHLIKTRGQQVTLRCSSQSGHNTVSWYQQALGQGPQFIFQYYREEENGRGNFPPRFSGLQFPNYSSELNVNALELDDSALYLCASSWSGGSQETQYFGPGTRLLVL.

The chain is built from TRBV28 and TRBJ1-2; D call uncertain. Deletions cut 7 bases from V and 0 bases from J, with 9 bases between. From germline, CDR1 is MDHEN and CDR2 SYDVKM. This CDR3 comprises 13 residues. CDR3 nucleotides: TGTGCCAGCATTGGAGGGACTAACTATGGCTACACCTTC. Its protein product is CASIGGTNYGYTF.